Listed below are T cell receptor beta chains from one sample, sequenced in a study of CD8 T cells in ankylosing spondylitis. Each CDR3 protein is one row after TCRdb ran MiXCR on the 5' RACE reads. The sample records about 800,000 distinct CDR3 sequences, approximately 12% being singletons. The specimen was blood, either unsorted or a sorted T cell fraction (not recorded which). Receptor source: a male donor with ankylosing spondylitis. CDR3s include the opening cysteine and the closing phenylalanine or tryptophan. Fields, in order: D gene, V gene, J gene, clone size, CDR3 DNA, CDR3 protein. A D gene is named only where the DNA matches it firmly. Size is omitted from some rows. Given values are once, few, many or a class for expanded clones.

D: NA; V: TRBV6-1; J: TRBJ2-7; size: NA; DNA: TGTGCCAGCAGGGTGTGGGGGGCCTACGAGCAGTACTTC; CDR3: CASRVWGAYEQYF
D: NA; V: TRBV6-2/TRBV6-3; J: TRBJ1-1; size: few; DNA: TGTGCCAGCAGTTACGGATTACGGGGCACTGAAGCTTTCTTT; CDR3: CASSYGLRGTEAFF
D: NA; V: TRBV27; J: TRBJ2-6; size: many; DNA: TGTGCCAGCAGTTTATTCCTGGACTCATACTCTGGGGCCAACGTCCTGACTTTC; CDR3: CASSLFLDSYSGANVLTF
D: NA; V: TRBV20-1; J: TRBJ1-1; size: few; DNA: TGCAGTGCTAGAGACCCCTCGACAGGCGCGAACACTGAAGCTTTCTTT; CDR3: CSARDPSTGANTEAFF
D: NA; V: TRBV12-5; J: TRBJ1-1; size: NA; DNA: TGTGCTAGTGGTTTGGTACTGGGGGGGCAAATGAACACTGAAGCTTTCTTT; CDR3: CASGLVLGGQMNTEAFF
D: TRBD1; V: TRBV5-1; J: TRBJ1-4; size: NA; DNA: TGCGCCAGCAGCCCGTGGGGACAGGGCGAAAAACTGTTTTTT; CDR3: CASSPWGQGEKLFF
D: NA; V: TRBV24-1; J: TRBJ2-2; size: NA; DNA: TGTGCCACCAGCCGAACAGACGCAAACACCGGGGAGCTGTTTTTT; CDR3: CATSRTDANTGELFF
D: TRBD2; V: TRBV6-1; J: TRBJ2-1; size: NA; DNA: TGTGCCAGCACGCCGACTAGCGGGTACAATGAGCAGTTCTTC; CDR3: CASTPTSGYNEQFF
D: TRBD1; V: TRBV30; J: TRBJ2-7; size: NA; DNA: TGTGCCTGGAGTTGGGGACAGGGTATACCCTACGAGCAGTACTTC; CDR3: CAWSWGQGIPYEQYF
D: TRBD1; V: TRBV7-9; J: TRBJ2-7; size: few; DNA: TGTGCCAGCAGCACACGGGACAGGGGGACCTACGAGCAGTACTTC; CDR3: CASSTRDRGTYEQYF
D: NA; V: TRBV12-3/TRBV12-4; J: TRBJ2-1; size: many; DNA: TGTGCCAGCGGCGGGACGTCAGAGGTGATGTTC; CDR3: CASGGTSEVMF
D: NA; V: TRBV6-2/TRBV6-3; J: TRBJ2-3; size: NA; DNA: TGTGCCAGCAGGGGCAGGGCGGGGACAGATACGCAGTATTTT; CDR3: CASRGRAGTDTQYF
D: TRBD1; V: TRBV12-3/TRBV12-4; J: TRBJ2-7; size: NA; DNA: TGTGCCAGCAGCCGCACCCGAGTTGGGGACAGGGCGTCCGTCGAGCAGTACTTC; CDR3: CASSRTRVGDRASVEQYF
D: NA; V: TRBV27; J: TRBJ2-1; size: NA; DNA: TGTGCCAGCATACATAGACAGGGAGGGACCTACAATGAGCAGCTCTTC; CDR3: CASIHRQGGTYNEQLF
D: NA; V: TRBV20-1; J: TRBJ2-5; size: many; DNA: TGCAGTGCTAGAGCAGGGCATCAAGAGACCCAGTACTTC; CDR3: CSARAGHQETQYF